Following are 31 T cell receptor beta chains from one sample sequenced in a study of T cell repertoires in cytomegalovirus infection. TCRdb itself ran the reads through MiXCR, one entry per CDR3 protein. The top ten hold approximately 14% of the sample, which has about 450,000 distinct CDR3 sequences, about 33% seen once. Sequencing used PBMCs. These receptor sequences come from a human donor in good health (CMV status not recorded). Some clones in this sample may be carry-over from other donors' samples.

This clonotype was observed a single time. This chain connects TRBV29-1 to TRBJ1-2, with D unclear. The CDR3 spans 14 residues. Germline CDR1 and CDR2: SQVTM and ANQGSEA. V was cut by 2 bases and J by 0 bases, with 10 bases left in between. Written as DNA, the CDR3 is TGCAGCGTTGAATTCCGGAAAACTAACTATGGCTACACCTTC. This sequence encodes CSVEFRKTNYGYTF.

This chain connects TRBV2 to TRBJ1-2; a possible D gene is TRBD1 (5 bases). The CDR3 consists of 14 residues. V shed 5 bases and J shed 1 base, with 11 bases lying between them. In germline, CDR1 is SNHLY, CDR2 FYNNEI. In DNA form, the CDR3 reads TGTGCCAGCAGTCCTGGGGACTTTAACTATGGCTACACCTTC. This sequence encodes CASSPGDFNYGYTF.

The chain couples TRBV7-9 to TRBJ1-1; 7 nucleotides match TRBD1. The germline V gene encodes CDR1 SEHNR and CDR2 FQNEAQ (reference sequence). The CDR3 extends over 17 amino acids. Losses at the gene ends were 5 bases for V and 0 bases for J; bases not matched to a gene: 12. For the CDR3, the DNA is TGTGCCAGCAGCCTGCCCGGGACAGAGTGGGTGAACACTGAAGCTTTCTTT. This codes for CASSLPGTEWVNTEAFF.

The chain links TRBV6-1 to TRBJ2-1; TRBD2 matches at 11 bases. CDR1 is MNHNS and CDR2 is SASEGT in the germline V gene. V lost 11 bases to trimming and J lost 6 bases; unmatched junction nucleotides: 12. The CDR3 covers 15 residues. CDR3 in amino acids: CAGVAGGPRGNEQFF. CDR3 DNA sequence: TGTGCCGGAGTAGCGGGGGGGCCTAGAGGCAATGAGCAGTTCTTC.

The V call is TRBV2, the J call TRBJ1-4; D perhaps matches TRBD1 (6 bases). The CDR3 extends over 18 amino acids. Deletions cut 5 bases from V and 0 bases from J, with 19 bases between. Germline CDR1 reads SNHLY; CDR2 reads FYNNEI. CDR3 nucleotide sequence: TGTGCCAGCAGTTTCCGGCGACAGGCATCTGCAACTAATGAAAAACTGTTTTTT. Protein sequence: CASSFRRQASATNEKLFF.

V gene TRBV20-1 combines with J gene TRBJ2-3; tentatively, D is TRBD2 (5 bases). Trimming pared 6 bases from V and 1 base from J, leaving 8 bases between. CDR1 is DFQATT and CDR2 is SNEGSKA in the germline V gene (reference sequence). This CDR3 is built from 12 residues. This CDR3 reads CSARGGTDTQYF. The CDR3 nucleotides are TGCAGTGCCCGGGGTGGCACAGATACGCAGTATTTT.

The chain combines TRBV4-1 with TRBJ2-4; D gene unclear. The CDR3 runs 16 residues. V shed 4 bases and J shed 1 base, with 14 bases lying between them. Germline V gives CDR1 MGHRA, CDR2 YSYEKL. CDR3 loop: CASSRLDSVAKNIQYF. CDR3 in DNA: TGCGCCAGCAGCCGATTAGACTCTGTTGCCAAAAACATTCAGTACTTC.

This clonotype was detected only a few times. The CDR3 loop reads CATQLSGQTNTEAFF. Here the CDR3 DNA reads TGTGCCACCCAGCTGTCGGGACAGACGAACACTGAAGCTTTCTTT. V is TRBV19 and J is TRBJ1-1; 7 nucleotides agree with TRBD1. Germline trimming cut 10 bases from V and 1 base from J; bases unmatched to any gene: 12. The CDR3 totals 15 residues. Germline V gene lookup returns CDR1 LNHDA and CDR2 SQIVND (reference sequence). The full variable domain, with the rest looked up from reference TRBV19 and TRBJ1-1, is DGGITQSPKYLFRKEGQNVTLSCEQNLNHDAMYWYRQDPGQGLRLIYYSQIVNDFQKGDIAEGYSVSREKKESFPLTVTSAQKNPTAFYLCATQLSGQTNTEAFFGQGTRLTVV.

The chain recombines TRBV7-9 with TRBJ1-2; no definite D call. V lost 0 bases and J lost 0, with 8 bases in between. The germline CDR1 and CDR2 sequences are SEHNR and FQNEAQ (reference sequence). This CDR3 is built from 15 residues. CDR3 DNA sequence: TGTGCCAGCAGCTTAGCGGTAGCACCTAACTATGGCTACACCTTC. Protein: CASSLAVAPNYGYTF.

This clonotype was counted a few times. The rearrangement uses TRBV19 and TRBJ2-5, with D perhaps TRBD1 (5 bases). This CDR3 is 14 amino acids long. Germline assignment: CDR1 LNHDA and CDR2 SQIVND (reference sequence). Trimming took 1 base from V and 5 from J, leaving 11 bases between them. The CDR3 sequence: CASSIGGRHETQYF. CDR3 nucleotides: TGTGCCAGTAGTATAGGGGGCCGGCACGAGACCCAGTACTTC.

This clonotype has only a few counts. This chain links TRBV6-6 with TRBJ2-6, with D unclear. Germline lookup yields CDR1 MNHNY and CDR2 SVGAGI (reference sequence). With 7 bases removed from V and 1 base from J, the gap between germline ends came to 11 bases. This CDR3 contains 15 residues. The CDR3, as DNA: TGTGCCAGCAACCCGGACGCATCTGGGGCCAACGTCCTGACTTTC. It codes for CASNPDASGANVLTF.

There are a few counts of this clonotype. The chain employs TRBV6-1 and TRBJ2-4; D is possibly TRBD1 (6 bases). The ends were cut back, 2 bases at V and 1 base at J, with 6 bases in the middle. The CDR3 totals 14 residues. Germline lookup yields CDR1 MNHNS and CDR2 SASEGT. In DNA form, the CDR3 reads TGTGCCAGCAGTGAACAGGGGGCCAAAAACATTCAGTACTTC. The encoded protein is CASSEQGAKNIQYF.

The V call is TRBV5-1, the J call TRBJ2-2; D remains ambiguous. CDR1 and CDR2 from the germline V gene are SGHRS and YFSETQ. Deletions cut 0 bases from V and 5 bases from J, with 14 bases between. The CDR3 loop spans 16 amino acids. CDR3 region: CASSLVDVRRTGELFF. The CDR3 DNA is TGCGCCAGCAGCTTGGTCGACGTCCGGCGGACCGGGGAGCTGTTTTTT.

The V call is TRBV7-6, the J call TRBJ1-1; D perhaps matches TRBD1 (5 bases). The CDR3 consists of 15 residues. CDR1 and CDR2 (germline): SGHVS, FNYEAQ. The V end lost 5 bases, the J end lost 5 bases, and 18 bases lay between the germline ends. The CDR3 is CASSALLGAGTEAFF. The CDR3 region has the DNA TGTGCCAGCAGCGCCTTACTAGGGGCTGGGACTGAAGCTTTCTTT. The full variable domain, completed using reference TRBV7-6 and TRBJ1-1, is GAGVSQSPRYKVTKRGQDVALRCDPISGHVSLYWYRQALGQGPEFLTYFNYEAQQDKSGLPNDRFSAERPEGSISTLTIQRTEQRDSAMYRCASSALLGAGTEAFFGQGTRLTVV.

The chain uses TRBV27 and TRBJ1-6; the D is unclear. Trimming took 0 bases from V and 0 from J, leaving 6 bases between them. The CDR3 loop spans 16 amino acids. Germline V gives CDR1 MNHEY, CDR2 SMNVEV (reference sequence). This chain's CDR3 is CASSLSRVSYNSPLHF. The CDR3 DNA follows: TGTGCCAGCAGTTTATCGAGGGTCTCCTATAATTCACCCCTCCACTTT.

This clonotype was seen a few times. This chain links TRBV20-1 with TRBJ2-5, with 10 bases aligning to TRBD2. The CDR3 runs to 16 residues. V was clipped by 6 bases and J by 0 bases; unmatched bases: 10. Germline CDR1 DFQATT, CDR2 SNEGSKA (reference sequence). The CDR3 bases are TGCAGTGCCGCAGCGGGGGGGCCGCCATACCAAGAGACCCAGTACTTC. This sequence encodes CSAAAGGPPYQETQYF.

In regard to this clonotype: It may be a read error: a sequence one base away is much more abundant. The rearrangement uses TRBV7-2 and TRBJ2-7; 7 bases fit TRBD1. Germline V gene data show CDR1 as SGHTA and CDR2 as FQGNSA. Trimming cost V 8 bases and J 9 bases; bases outside gene matches: 16. This CDR3 is 14 amino acids long. CDR3 sequence: CASGPGQRPVVQYF. The CDR3 nucleotides are TGTGCCAGCGGACCGGGACAGCGACCTGTCGTGCAGTACTTC.

This clonotype was seen a handful of times. The chain carries TRBV12-3 or TRBV12-4 and TRBJ1-1; no clear D gene. The CDR3 sequence is 14 residues long. Trimming stripped 7 bases from V and 5 bases from J, with 17 bases between. The CDR3 region is CASIPGWAPTEAFF. DNA of the CDR3: TGTGCCAGCATCCCGGGGTGGGCACCAACTGAAGCTTTCTTT.

The chain has TRBV6-5 and TRBJ1-2; a possible D gene is TRBD1 (5 bases). The CDR3 sequence is 13 residues long. Germline V CDR1 and CDR2: MNHEY, SVGAGI. Between the trimmed V and J ends, which lost 6 bases and 0 bases, there was a span of 8 bases. CDR3 in DNA: TGTGCCAGCAGGAGGGGTTCTAACTATGGCTACACCTTC. Translated, it gives CASRRGSNYGYTF.

This clonotype was detected only a few times. The V and J genes are TRBV7-6 and TRBJ2-3; either TRBD1 or TRBD2 may supply D (5 bases each). Germline V gene lookup returns CDR1 SGHVS and CDR2 FNYEAQ. The V and J ends lost 8 bases and 2 bases respectively, with 8 bases between them. The length of the CDR3 is 12 residues. The CDR3 bases are TGTGCCAGCCGGGACGACACAGATACGCAGTATTTT. Translated, it gives CASRDDTDTQYF.

This clonotype has only a few counts. The V gene is TRBV19, the J gene TRBJ2-7; D is tentatively TRBD1 or TRBD2 (5 bases each). The CDR3 runs to 15 residues. CDR1 and CDR2 (germline): LNHDA, SQIVND (reference sequence). Trimming shortened V by 2 bases and J by 2 bases, and 13 bases separated the two germline ends. Written as DNA, the CDR3 is TGTGCCAGTAGTATACGGGGCCCGGCCCCCTACGAGCAGTACTTC. This codes for CASSIRGPAPYEQYF.

The gene calls are TRBV3-1 and TRBJ2-5, with TRBD1 as a possible D gene (6 bases). Trimming left V 3 bases short and J 2 bases short, with 16 bases between. Per the germline V gene, CDR1 is LGHDT and CDR2 is YNNKEL (reference sequence). This CDR3 comprises 16 residues. The CDR3 loop is CASSQGHRALQETQYF. The DNA for the CDR3 is TGTGCCAGCAGCCAGGGACACAGGGCCCTTCAAGAGACCCAGTACTTC.

The count of this clonotype is one. This chain links TRBV9 with TRBJ1-2; D might be TRBD1 (5 bases). This CDR3 comprises 14 residues. Germline CDR1 is SGDLS and CDR2 is YYNGEE. The V end lost 4 bases, the J end lost 8 bases, and 18 bases lay between the germline ends. In nucleotides, the CDR3 is TGTGCCAGCAGCCCAACCGGGACCGAAGGGGGCTACACCTTC. Amino acids: CASSPTGTEGGYTF.

This clonotype turned up a few times. The chain recombines TRBV6-1 with TRBJ1-1; D possibly corresponds to TRBD1 (5 bases). The germline CDR1 and CDR2 sequences are MNHNS and SASEGT. Deletions cut 6 bases from V and 1 base from J, with 18 bases between. The CDR3 is 16 residues long. The CDR3 sequence: CASRGRGKGKNTEAFF. CDR3 in DNA: TGTGCCAGCAGGGGGAGGGGAAAAGGGAAGAACACTGAAGCTTTCTTT.

This rearrangement joins TRBV2 to TRBJ2-2; D ambiguous. V was cut by 7 bases and J by 6 bases, with 12 bases left in between. CDR1 SNHLY and CDR2 FYNNEI come from the germline V gene. This CDR3 is built from 13 residues. The CDR3 bases are TGTGCCAGCATCGCCCAAGGGTCCGGGGAGCTGTTTTTT. Translation: CASIAQGSGELFF.

This clonotype was observed a few times. The chain recombines TRBV28 with TRBJ2-7, with D unresolved. V lost 6 bases and J lost 7, with 10 bases in between. CDR1 MDHEN and CDR2 SYDVKM come from the germline V gene. This CDR3 has 11 amino acids. The CDR3, as DNA: TGTGCCAGCAGCCCAAGTCGGGAGCAGTACTTC. The encoded protein is CASSPSREQYF.

This clonotype was seen only a few times. One junction end does not reproduce the germline sequence, and a read error may be involved. This chain links TRBV19 with TRBJ1-2; 8 bases agree with TRBD1. CDR3 size: 16 residues. Germline CDR1 LNHDA, CDR2 SQIVND (reference sequence). The CDR3 coding sequence is TGTGCCAGTAGTATCTGGGACAGGAGATCAAACTATGTCTACACCTTC. Its translation is CASSIWDRRSNYVYTF.

The chain recombines TRBV6-5 with TRBJ2-5, with D possibly matching TRBD2 (6 bases). V was clipped by 7 bases and J by 5 bases, with 23 bases between them. CDR1 MNHEY and CDR2 SVGAGI come from the germline V gene. CDR3 length: 16 amino acids. CDR3 nucleotide sequence: TGTGCCAGCACCTCCCGGTCGGGGCGGGGTTGGGAGACCCAGTACTTC. It codes for CASTSRSGRGWETQYF.

The chain links TRBV6-6 to TRBJ1-4; 7 nucleotides match TRBD1. The CDR3 consists of 15 residues. CDR1 and CDR2 (germline): MNHNY, SVGAGI (reference sequence). The ends lost 3 bases at V and 7 bases at J; junction bases unmatched: 8. This chain's CDR3 is CASSYFGGGSEKLFF. Here the CDR3 DNA reads TGTGCCAGCAGTTATTTCGGAGGGGGCAGTGAAAAACTGTTTTTT.

The chain joins TRBV6-1 to TRBJ1-1; D might be TRBD1 (5 bases). The CDR3 runs to 14 residues. V was pared by 2 bases and J by 4 bases, with 11 bases between. Germline V gene data show CDR1 as MNHNS and CDR2 as SASEGT. The CDR3 DNA follows: TGTGCCAGCAGTGAAAGGGGCGCGGCCACTGAAGCTTTCTTT. It yields the protein CASSERGAATEAFF.

The CDR3: CAGRPMSSYNEQFF. The CDR3 DNA reads TGTGCAGGGAGGCCGATGAGCTCCTACAATGAGCAGTTCTTC. V gene TRBV2 combines with J gene TRBJ2-1; possible D gene TRBD2, 6 bases. The CDR3 has 14 residues. Germline values: CDR1 SNHLY, CDR2 FYNNEI.